The present T cell receptor beta chain was sequenced within a study of T-cell memory formation after mild COVID-19 listed by TCRdb under 2021. Context from the whole study: Most TCR sequence clusters were specific to one of the two donors. The cohort comprised two young, previously healthy adult volunteers, one female and one male. In a couple of donors, T-cell clones that expanded and contracted after mild COVID-19 were followed by sequencing TCRalpha and TCRbeta repertoires longitudinally. Study-wide conclusions, independent of this receptor: Contracting CD4+ clones appeared mostly in the CM and EM memory subsets, whereas CD8+ clones were enriched in EMRA. SARS-CoV-2 specificity of the second-wave clones peaking on day 37 was not confirmed. Clones contracting from day 15 to 85 had balanced CD4/CD8 phenotypes, while a second wave expanding from day 15 to 37 was biased towards CD4+. Some responding clones were detected in pre-infection memory, suggesting pre-existing cross-reactive memory T cells joined the SARS-CoV-2 response. Only two mild cases were covered in the study, and larger cohorts including severe cases with pre-infection samples were considered necessary.

Sequenced on an Illumina NovaSeq 6000. cDNA libraries for TCRalpha and TCRbeta were prepared by 5'RACE using constant-segment primers, with sample barcodes and unique molecular identifiers added. Trizol reagent was used to extract RNA from every sample. Amplification of the libraries took two PCR steps, and the second step added a second sample barcode plus Illumina TruSeq adapters. The libraries were sequenced on an Illumina NovaSeq using 2 x 150 bp paired-end reads. In the paper's pipeline: With migec v1.2.7, reads were demultiplexed and then collapsed into UMI-guided consensus sequences. Using mixcr v2.1.11, UMI consensuses were aligned to TRA and TRB V and J templates and then assembled into clonotypes. A clonotype was counted as expanded or contracted only if both edgeR and NoisET called the change significant, with noise models trained on biological replicates. For edgeR calls, a false discovery rate-adjusted p below 0.01 and a log2 fold-change threshold of 1 were applied. As an exploratory analysis of dynamics, max-normalized trajectories of the 1000 most abundant clonotypes were examined with PCA combined with hierarchical clustering. Separately sequenced CD4+ and CD8+ repertoires were used to assign the CD4 or CD8 phenotype of responding clones. The public reads were run again by TCRdb, first through fastp at Q25 and then through MiXCR, and only productive beta chains were kept. Here each entry gathers all rows of one CDR3 protein and keeps the most common genes and DNA. Clone size and V and J calls follow TCRdb, not the original study. The sample table holds around 110,000 distinct CDR3 sequences, of which around 15% were seen once. Clones ranked in the top ten supply 25% to 35% of the sample.

Ficoll-Paque density gradient centrifugation was used to isolate PBMCs. This clonotype was seen a handful of times. Its antigen remains unidentified. No clone much larger than this one lies a single base away; base qualities are absent. V is pared back by 3 bases and J by 5 bases, with 13 bases lying between the germline termini. As encoded in the germline V gene (reference sequence), CDR1 is GTSNPN while CDR2 is SVGIG. From the cysteine through the phenylalanine, the CDR3 covers 13 amino acids. Of all the DNA, just the CDR3 is kept, 39 bases in frame from base 1. The sequence joins TRBV30 to TRBJ2-5, with no D gene named confidently. The sequencing input was PBMCs or a T cell subset sorted from them (not recorded which). This TCR derives from an adult woman who had mild COVID-19 (a few samples of this study predate the infection). The sample titles of this study are shuffled in the database, so cell type and time point are left out; the donor was told from shared clones. The encoded CDR3 is CAWSRHAQETQYF. The nucleotide sequence reads TGTGCCTGGAGCAGACATGCTCAGGAGACCCAGTACTTC.